These 31 T cell receptor beta chains originate from one sample sequenced in a study of T cell changes during pregnancy in multiple sclerosis. Sequencing used immunoSEQ multiplex PCR; TCRdb keeps in-frame clones, though not all of them. The table records 90,000 or so clones, about nine tenths of them present only once. Sequencing used PBMCs, obtained in the first trimester of pregnancy. These receptors were collected from a female donor in good health, serving as a control in a pregnancy study. Some clones in this sample may be carry-over from other donors' samples.

The chain has TRBV28 and TRBJ2-5; the match to TRBD2 covers 14 bases. CDR1 and CDR2 from the germline V gene are MDHEN and SYDVKM. J gave up 6 bases and V 4 bases, and 10 bases lay outside the gene matches. The CDR3 loop spans 17 amino acids. This CDR3 reads CASSSPRLAGGPKTQYF. In nucleotides, the CDR3 is TGTGCCAGCAGTTCCCCTCGACTAGCGGGGGGGCCGAAGACCCAGTACTTC.

The CDR3 reads CASSLAAVGRDTQYF. The CDR3, as DNA: TGCGCCAGCAGCTTGGCCGCAGTCGGGAGAGATACGCAGTATTTT. V and J are TRBV5-1 and TRBJ2-3, with a tentative D call TRBD2 (6 bases). V lost 0 bases to trimming and J lost 5 bases, with 13 bases between them. CDR1 and CDR2 (germline): SGHRS, YFSETQ. This CDR3 is 15 amino acids long.

This sequence joins TRBV5-1 and TRBJ2-1; tentatively, D is TRBD2 (5 bases). In germline, CDR1 is SGHRS, CDR2 YFSETQ. Trimming removed 4 bases from V and 0 bases from J, with 11 bases in between. This CDR3 is built from 15 residues. The DNA of the CDR3 is TGCGCCAGCAGCCCTGGACTGACCTCCTACAATGAGCAGTTCTTC. Its protein is CASSPGLTSYNEQFF.

V gene TRBV28 combines with J gene TRBJ1-2, with D unresolved. The V gene lost 0 bases and the J gene lost 7 bases, with 6 bases spanning the gap. CDR1 and CDR2 (germline): MDHEN, SYDVKM. This CDR3 comprises 12 residues. CDR3 sequence: CASSLWGGGYTF. CDR3 nucleotides: TGTGCCAGCAGTTTATGGGGAGGTGGCTACACCTTC.

This sequence joins TRBV28 and TRBJ1-3, with 7 bases that match TRBD1. The J segment lost 0 bases and the V segment lost 3 bases, leaving 14 bases of the junction unmatched. The CDR3 spans 19 residues. Germline values: CDR1 MDHEN, CDR2 SYDVKM. In nucleotides, the CDR3 is TGTGCCAGCAGTTTTCCCTCGACAGGGAAGTTCCCCTCTGGAAACACCATATATTTT. This sequence encodes CASSFPSTGKFPSGNTIYF.

This sequence joins TRBV28 and TRBJ2-7; D perhaps matches TRBD1 (5 bases). Trimming stripped 4 bases from V and 6 bases from J, with 10 bases between. The length of the CDR3 is 12 residues. Germline values: CDR1 MDHEN, CDR2 SYDVKM. Written as DNA, the CDR3 is TGTGCCAGCAGTTCCCCCCAGGGCGAGCAGTACTTC. Translating gives CASSSPQGEQYF.

This CDR3 is CASNRGSNSPLHF. The CDR3 DNA reads TGTGCCAGCAACAGGGGGTCTAATTCACCCCTCCACTTT. The V and J genes are TRBV6-5 and TRBJ1-6, with 8 bases that match TRBD1. Germline V lookup: CDR1 MNHEY, CDR2 SVGAGI. The J segment lost 6 bases and the V segment lost 7 bases, leaving 2 bases of the junction unmatched. The CDR3 runs to 13 residues.

This clone has just one count. The V gene is TRBV15, the J gene TRBJ2-3; D possibly corresponds to TRBD1 (5 bases). CDR1 and CDR2 from the germline V gene are LNHNV and YYDKDF (reference sequence). There are 14 residues in the CDR3. The V and J ends lost 3 bases and 6 bases respectively, with 13 bases between them. The CDR3 DNA is TGTGCCACCAGCAGGGGGCCCAGTGGCGATACGCAGTATTTT. Amino acid sequence: CATSRGPSGDTQYF.

The chain links TRBV7-9 to TRBJ2-3, with TRBD2 identical over 11 bases. This CDR3 is 16 amino acids long. Per the germline V gene, CDR1 is SEHNR and CDR2 is FQNEAQ (reference sequence). V was pared by 5 bases and J by 1 base, with 5 bases of the junction left unmatched. The CDR3 reads CASSITSGGRTDTQYF. The DNA of the CDR3 is TGTGCCAGCAGCATAACTAGCGGGGGACGCACAGATACGCAGTATTTT.

J is TRBJ2-7 and V is TRBV5-1, with D perhaps matching TRBD1 (6 bases). Trimming cost V 0 bases and J 4 bases, with 14 bases left between them. The CDR3 runs 15 residues. Germline CDR1 and CDR2: SGHRS and YFSETQ. CDR3 DNA: TGCGCCAGCAGCTTGGCCCAGGGGCAACTGTACGAGCAGTACTTC. It specifies CASSLAQGQLYEQYF. Filled out from reference TRBV5-1 and TRBJ2-7, the complete variable domain reads KAGVTQTPRYLIKTRGQQVTLSCSPISGHRSVSWYQQTPGQGLQFLFEYFSETQRNKGNFPGRFSGRQFSNSRSEMNVSTLELGDSALYLCASSLAQGQLYEQYFGPGTRLTVT.

V gene TRBV27 combines with J gene TRBJ2-7; 9 bases map to TRBD1. The ends lost 4 bases at V and 0 bases at J; junction bases unmatched: 4. The CDR3 totals 15 residues. From germline, CDR1 is MNHEY and CDR2 SMNVEV (reference sequence). CDR3 sequence: CASSWGTGSSYEQYF. The DNA of the CDR3 is TGTGCCAGCAGTTGGGGGACAGGGAGCTCCTACGAGCAGTACTTC.

This sequence joins TRBV7-8 and TRBJ2-3, with TRBD2 identical over 11 bases. The CDR3 runs to 15 residues. V lost 1 base to trimming and J lost 3 bases; unmatched junction nucleotides: 0. Germline-derived CDR1 and CDR2 are SGHVS and FQNEAQ. CDR3 sequence (DNA): TGTGCCAGCAGCTTAGGACTAGCGGGGACAGATACGCAGTATTTT. Translated: CASSLGLAGTDTQYF.

This chain connects TRBV4-3 to TRBJ2-7, with a possible D match to TRBD2 (6 bases). V was trimmed by 5 bases and J by 5 bases, leaving 13 bases between them. CDR1 and CDR2 (germline): LGHNA, YSLEER. The CDR3 spans 13 residues. This CDR3 is CASSAERRDEQYF. In nucleotides, the CDR3 is TGCGCCAGCAGCGCGGAGAGGAGGGACGAGCAGTACTTC.

This CDR3 reads CASTRAWGEGDTQYF. The DNA for the CDR3 is TGTGCCAGCACCCGGGCGTGGGGGGAGGGAGATACGCAGTATTTT. The rearrangement uses TRBV28 and TRBJ2-3; 7 nucleotides align to TRBD2. Germline values: CDR1 MDHEN, CDR2 SYDVKM. There are 15 residues in the CDR3. The V segment lost 7 bases and the J segment 5 bases; nucleotides outside the gene matches: 12.

The chain is built from TRBV18 and TRBJ2-1, with 10 bases identical to TRBD1. Germline V gives CDR1 KGHSH, CDR2 LQKENI. The CDR3 has 15 amino acids. The J segment lost 4 bases and the V segment lost 1 base, leaving 1 base of the junction unmatched. Written as DNA, the CDR3 is TGTGCCAGCTCACCACTGGGACAGGGGTACAATGAGCAGTTCTTC. Amino acids: CASSPLGQGYNEQFF.

This clone was seen once. The chain uses TRBV30 and TRBJ2-1; tentative D call: TRBD2 (5 bases). The germline CDR1 and CDR2 sequences are GTSNPN and SVGIG (reference sequence). The CDR3 extends over 13 amino acids. The germline V and J ends were trimmed by 0 bases and 3 bases, with 6 bases remaining between them. CDR3 nucleotide sequence: TGTGCCTGGAGTGTAGCGGTCTACAATGAGCAGTTCTTC. This encodes CAWSVAVYNEQFF.

V is TRBV6-1 and J is TRBJ2-1; D may be TRBD2 (6 bases). Germline values: CDR1 MNHNS, CDR2 SASEGT. V lost 8 bases and J 8 bases, leaving 10 bases between the germline ends. CDR3 length equals 11 residues. CDR3 amino acids: CASGWGDEQFF. CDR3 sequence (DNA): TGTGCCAGCGGGTGGGGGGATGAGCAGTTCTTC.

The gene calls are TRBV19 and TRBJ2-2; 10 nucleotides match TRBD1. CDR1 is LNHDA and CDR2 is SQIVND in the germline V gene (reference sequence). V lost 7 bases, J lost 2 bases, and 7 bases stayed unmatched. CDR3 length: 16 residues. Here the CDR3 reads CASKGQGTFNTGELFF. CDR3 coding DNA: TGTGCCAGTAAGGGACAGGGGACCTTTAACACCGGGGAGCTGTTTTTT.

V usage is TRBV7-9 and J usage is TRBJ2-7, with no clear D. CDR1 is SEHNR and CDR2 is FQNEAQ in the germline V gene (reference sequence). The germline V and J ends were trimmed by 2 bases and 4 bases, with 12 bases remaining between them. The CDR3 consists of 14 residues. CDR3: CASSLMAEPYEQYF. The CDR3 DNA reads TGTGCCAGCAGCTTAATGGCGGAGCCATACGAGCAGTACTTC.

The J gene is TRBJ2-7, the V gene TRBV30; 7 positions agree with TRBD1. CDR3 size: 13 residues. After removal of 3 bases from V and 0 bases from J, the junction contained 2 bases not matched to a gene. Per the germline V gene, CDR1 is GTSNPN and CDR2 is SVGIG (reference sequence). This CDR3 reads CAWSRDSSYEQYF. CDR3 in DNA: TGTGCCTGGAGCAGGGACAGCTCCTACGAGCAGTACTTC.

V gene TRBV7-9 combines with J gene TRBJ1-1, with TRBD1 identical over 7 bases. The ends lost 5 bases at V and 0 bases at J; junction bases unmatched: 3. This CDR3 region has 14 residues. From germline, CDR1 is SEHNR and CDR2 FQNEAQ (reference sequence). The CDR3 loop reads CASSKGGMNTEAFF. In DNA form, the CDR3 reads TGTGCCAGCAGCAAAGGGGGCATGAACACTGAAGCTTTCTTT.

The J gene is TRBJ1-1, the V gene TRBV7-8, with TRBD1 identical over 9 bases. V was pared by 5 bases and J by 4 bases, with 8 bases of the junction left unmatched. Germline-derived CDR1 and CDR2 are SGHVS and FQNEAQ. The CDR3 is 15 amino acids. CDR3: CASSPYRGRTTEAFF. The CDR3 DNA is TGTGCCAGCAGCCCATACAGGGGGCGGACCACTGAAGCTTTCTTT.

The table lists this clone with a few counts. The chain couples TRBV28 to TRBJ1-5; 7 nucleotides match TRBD1. Germline trimming cut 10 bases from V and 4 bases from J; bases unmatched to any gene: 7. This CDR3 spans 13 amino acids. From germline, CDR1 is MDHEN and CDR2 SYDVKM. CDR3 in DNA: TGTGCCATCCGGGGACAGTTTAATCAGCCCCAGCATTTT. Translation gives CAIRGQFNQPQHF.

The gene calls are TRBV2 and TRBJ2-4; 10 bases map to TRBD2. The CDR3 sequence is 16 residues long. V dropped 6 bases and J dropped 0; count of bases not matched to a gene: 5. Germline loops: CDR1 SNHLY, CDR2 FYNNEI. The CDR3: CASSRSGGGAKNIQYF. In nucleotides, the CDR3 is TGTGCCAGCAGCCGCAGCGGGGGGGGAGCCAAAAACATTCAGTACTTC.

The J gene is TRBJ1-1, the V gene TRBV10-1; 7 bases map to TRBD1. CDR1 is WNHNN and CDR2 is SYGVQD in the germline V gene (reference sequence). This CDR3 has 17 amino acids. V lost 2 bases, J lost 4 bases, and 13 bases stayed unmatched. DNA for the CDR3: TGCGCCAGCAGTGAGCGATTGGCTCAGGGACAGTTCACTGAAGCTTTCTTT. Protein product: CASSERLAQGQFTEAFF.

Note on this clone: A junction end diverges from the germline sequence, so it may reflect a read error. V gene TRBV5-1 combines with J gene TRBJ2-2, with 14 positions matching TRBD2. The CDR3 length is 20 residues. Germline values: CDR1 SGHRS, CDR2 YFSETQ. The DNA of the CDR3 is TGCGCCAGCAACTTGAGTATGGGACTAGCGGGAGTGGGGGACACCGGGGAGCTGTTTTTT. Residues: CASNLSMGLAGVGDTGELFF.

The CDR3 is CASSQQDGNEQFF. For the CDR3, the DNA is TGTGCCAGCAGCCAGCAGGATGGGAATGAGCAGTTCTTC. The rearrangement joins TRBV16 to TRBJ2-1, with D unresolved. The V gene lost 3 bases and the J gene lost 7 bases, with 10 bases spanning the gap. The germline gives CDR1 KGHSY, CDR2 FQNENV. The CDR3 loop spans 13 amino acids. Full variable domain (remainder filled in from reference TRBV16 and TRBJ2-1): GEEVAQTPKHLVRGEGQKAKLYCAPIKGHSYVFWYQQVLKNEFKFLISFQNENVFDETGMPKERFSAKCLPNSPCSLEIQATKLEDSAVYFCASSQQDGNEQFFGPGTRLTVL.

The chain is built from TRBV28 and TRBJ2-7; TRBD1 agrees at 9 bases. Unmatched junction bases numbered 10, after V lost 4 bases and J lost 6 bases. In germline, CDR1 is MDHEN, CDR2 SYDVKM. This CDR3 is 15 amino acids long. The CDR3 sequence: CASSYPATGGSEQYF. In DNA, the CDR3 is TGTGCCAGCAGTTATCCGGCGACAGGGGGTTCCGAGCAGTACTTC.

This clone showed up just once. V gene TRBV7-2 combines with J gene TRBJ2-7; D remains ambiguous. The V gene's germline CDR1 is SGHTA and CDR2 FQGNSA. V was clipped by 4 bases and J by 5 bases, with 9 bases between them. The CDR3 contains 12 residues. CDR3 sequence reads: CASSSQRHEQYF. CDR3 bases: TGTGCCAGCAGCTCGCAGCGCCACGAGCAGTACTTC.

The V and J genes are TRBV14 and TRBJ2-7; a weak D match, TRBD1 (5 bases). The CDR3 spans 15 residues. The germline V gene has CDR1 SGHDN and CDR2 FVKESK. V gave up 0 bases and J gave up 0 bases, with 9 bases separating them. The CDR3 spells CASSQDGQGSYEQYF. CDR3 coding DNA: TGTGCCAGCAGCCAAGATGGCCAGGGCTCCTACGAGCAGTACTTC.

The V call is TRBV4-3, the J call TRBJ1-2; no definite D call. Germline V CDR1 and CDR2: LGHNA, YSLEER. V lost 4 bases, J lost 5 bases, and 11 bases lay in between. The CDR3 runs to 13 residues. The CDR3 loop is CASSREVRYGYTF. In DNA, the CDR3 is TGCGCCAGCAGCCGTGAGGTGCGTTATGGCTACACCTTC.